The T cell receptor beta chain under discussion was sequenced for a study of blood T cell repertoires in COVID-19. Study summary: Spain, Italy and the United States supplied samples that represented acute and convalescent COVID-19. T cells, B-cell-depleted T cells, or PBMCs provided the cDNA or gDNA that served as material.

The ends lost 4 bases at V and 2 bases at J; junction bases unmatched: 15. Germline V gives CDR1 SGHVS, CDR2 FNYEAQ. There are 19 residues in the CDR3. Source study methods: Amplified reference gene primers provided the basis for estimating nucleated cell counts. The method was immunoSEQ multiplex PCR; TCRdb's version includes in-frame clones alone and lacks a portion of them. V and J calls and clone size come straight from that table; D and trimming were deduced from the DNA. The sample has tens of thousands of clones; roughly 80% are singletons. V is TRBV7-6 and J is TRBJ2-1, with TRBD2 matching 9 bases. Input material: peripheral blood. The TCR was taken from a human donor with acute or convalescent COVID-19. The donor label of this sample is uncertain. The CDR3 bases are TGTGCCAGCAGCTCGAGGGGGAGGGCTAGCGGGAATACCTACAATGAGCAGTTCTTC. It translates to CASSSRGRASGNTYNEQFF.